This is a list of T cell receptor beta chains from one sample in a study of cytomegalovirus exposure and HLA in healthy donors. Sequenced by immunoSEQ multiplex PCR; TCRdb stores in-frame clones only, minus some. The data show over 200,000 clones, around 64% seen once. The specimen sequenced was PBMCs. These receptors all stem from a man aged 40-49 years in good health and CMV-seropositive. Each CDR3 is given with its conserved first and last residue. A D gene is named only where the DNA matches it firmly. Expanded clones get a size class; other rows say once, few or many, or leave the size out.

J gene	CDR3 length	V gene	clone size	D gene	CDR3 protein	CDR3 DNA
TRBJ2-1	15	TRBV5-4	NA	NA	CASSLETGSYNEQFF	TGTGCCAGCAGCCTAGAGACAGGCTCCTACAATGAGCAGTTCTTC
TRBJ2-1	14	TRBV5-1	NA	NA	CASNDPSAWKNQFF	TGCGCCAGCAACGATCCTAGTGCTTGGAAGAATCAGTTCTTC
TRBJ2-5	12	TRBV5-1	NA	NA	CASSGDLETQYF	TGCGCCAGCAGCGGGGACTTGGAGACCCAGTACTTC
TRBJ2-7	13	TRBV15	NA	NA	CATSRGLTGPKIF	TGTGCCACCAGCAGGGGCCTGACAGGTCCTAAAATCTTC
TRBJ1-4	16	TRBV7-8	NA	NA	CASSLGGRPVNEKLFF	TGTGCCAGCAGCTTAGGAGGCCGGCCAGTCAATGAAAAACTGTTTTTT
TRBJ2-2	19	TRBV7-2	NA	TRBD2	CASSLSAGWSGGNTGELFF	TGTGCCAGCAGCTTATCGGCCGGCTGGAGCGGGGGGAACACCGGGGAGCTGTTTTTT
TRBJ2-7	13	TRBV6-1	few	NA	CASRTGESGEQYF	TGTGCCAGCAGGACGGGGGAATCGGGCGAGCAGTACTTC
TRBJ2-2	16	TRBV7-9	NA	NA	CASSSPGPSNTGELFF	TGTGCCAGCAGCTCCCCAGGGCCGTCGAACACCGGGGAGCTGTTTTTT
TRBJ1-5	14	TRBV6-1	NA	NA	CASSEGRGWQPQHF	TGTGCCAGCAGTGAAGGCAGGGGATGGCAGCCCCAGCATTTT
TRBJ1-2	16	TRBV11-2	NA	TRBD1	CASSPPRDRGWWGYTF	TGTGCCAGCAGCCCACCTCGGGACAGGGGGTGGTGGGGCTACACCTTC
TRBJ1-3	16	TRBV27	few	NA	CASSFSARSSGNTIYF	TGTGCCAGCAGTTTCTCGGCTAGGAGTTCCGGAAACACCATATATTTT
TRBJ2-4	15	TRBV5-4	few	NA	CASSPDMFRKNIQYF	TGTGCCAGCAGCCCCGACATGTTTCGCAAAAACATTCAGTACTTC
TRBJ1-4	14	TRBV5-4	NA	NA	CASSSDRFGEKLFF	TGTGCCAGCAGCTCCGACAGGTTCGGGGAAAAACTGTTTTTT
TRBJ1-6	13	TRBV4-2	NA	NA	CASSQFGNSPLHF	TGTGCCAGCAGCCAATTCGGGAATTCACCCCTCCACTTT
TRBJ1-6	13	TRBV19	NA	NA	CASRPTYNSPLHF	TGTGCCAGCAGGCCCACCTATAATTCACCCCTCCACTTT
TRBJ1-1	14	TRBV6-5	NA	NA	CASSYAGRDTEAFF	TGTGCCAGCAGTTACGCAGGGAGGGACACTGAAGCTTTCTTT
TRBJ1-1	12	TRBV7-9	NA	NA	CATNPSGGEAFF	TGTGCCACCAACCCCTCGGGGGGTGAAGCTTTCTTT
TRBJ2-3	18	TRBV27	once	TRBD2	CASSLTPGGRGYTDTQYF	TGTGCCAGCAGTTTAACGCCGGGGGGAAGGGGATACACAGATACGCAGTATTTT
TRBJ1-2	15	TRBV4-1	NA	NA	CASSQGPSGINGYTF	TGCGCCAGCAGCCAGGGACCCAGCGGGATAAATGGCTACACCTTC
TRBJ2-5	16	TRBV6-6	NA	TRBD1	CASSYGGTGGGETQYF	TGTGCCAGCAGTTACGGCGGGACAGGGGGCGGAGAGACCCAGTACTTC
TRBJ2-1	15	TRBV7-8	NA	TRBD2	CASGLGLAGGPTEFF	TGTGCCAGCGGCTTGGGACTAGCGGGGGGGCCCACGGAGTTCTTC
TRBJ1-1	11	TRBV11-2	few	TRBD1	CASSPDRAAFF	TGTGCCAGCAGCCCCGACAGGGCCGCTTTCTTT
TRBJ2-7	13	TRBV5-4	NA	NA	CASSLSTGYEQYF	TGTGCCAGCAGCTTGAGTACAGGCTACGAGCAGTACTTC
TRBJ2-5	15	TRBV9	few	NA	CASSVGAGIQETQYF	TGTGCCAGCAGCGTAGGGGCAGGGATCCAAGAGACCCAGTACTTC
TRBJ2-1	17	TRBV7-9	NA	TRBD2	CASSLGAVAGPYNEQFF	TGTGCCAGCAGCTTAGGAGCGGTAGCGGGGCCCTACAATGAGCAGTTCTTC
TRBJ2-5	13	TRBV5-6	NA	NA	CASSLDSKETQYF	TGTGCCAGCAGCTTGGACAGCAAAGAGACCCAGTACTTC
TRBJ1-2	15	TRBV7-8	NA	TRBD1	CASSLSRGPGYGYTF	TGTGCCAGCAGCTTATCTAGGGGGCCTGGGTATGGCTACACCTTC
TRBJ1-3	16	TRBV4-2	NA	TRBD1	CASSQDPSDRGNTIYF	TGTGCCAGCAGCCAAGATCCCTCGGACAGGGGAAACACCATATATTTT
TRBJ1-2	15	TRBV11-2	NA	TRBD1	CASSLEAGTVYGYTF	TGTGCCAGCAGCTTAGAGGCCGGGACAGTCTATGGCTACACCTTC
TRBJ1-4	12	TRBV7-9	NA	TRBD1	CSSSLAQGKGFF	TGTTCCAGCAGCTTAGCACAGGGGAAAGGGTTTTTT
TRBJ1-2	15	TRBV7-9	NA	TRBD1	CASSLDHRGAYGYTF	TGTGCCAGCAGCTTAGACCACAGGGGAGCCTATGGCTACACCTTC
TRBJ1-6	15	TRBV6-5	NA	TRBD1	CASSPTGDPSSPLHF	TGTGCCAGCAGTCCGACAGGGGACCCTTCTTCACCCCTCCACTTT
TRBJ2-5	15	TRBV6-1	NA	NA	CASSELRGGAETQYF	TGTGCCAGCAGTGAATTGCGAGGGGGGGCAGAGACCCAGTACTTC
TRBJ2-3	14	TRBV5-4	once	TRBD1	CASSLDRTGSTQYF	TGTGCCAGCAGCTTAGACAGGACAGGGTCAACGCAGTATTTT
TRBJ2-7	13	TRBV7-9	NA	NA	CAGSPTGTYEQYF	TGTGCCGGCAGCCCCACAGGGACCTACGAGCAGTACTTC
TRBJ1-1	14	TRBV2	NA	NA	CASSVRTADTEAFF	TGTGCCAGCAGCGTTCGGACAGCGGACACTGAAGCTTTCTTT
TRBJ2-1	16	TRBV4-1	NA	TRBD2	CASSQQPGLRDAEQFF	TGCGCCAGCAGCCAACAACCGGGACTACGCGATGCTGAGCAGTTCTTC
TRBJ1-1	12	TRBV5-1	NA	NA	CASRRGNTEAFF	TGCGCCAGCAGAAGGGGGAACACTGAAGCTTTCTTT